These T cell receptor beta chains were read from a single sample in a study of neurological immune-mediated disorders. In TCRdb, the 5' RACE reads were re-called with MiXCR into one record per CDR3 protein. Here the sample spans roughly 45,000 distinct CDR3 sequences, approximately 3% being singletons. The material sequenced was PBMCs. All receptors come from a woman between 45 and 60 years old with multiple sclerosis. Both conserved end residues are part of each CDR3. Each record gives: V gene, clone size, J gene, CDR3 length, D gene, CDR3 DNA, CDR3 protein. D genes are given only for firm matches. Clone size, where shown, is once, few, many, or a class for clones that have expanded.

V gene: TRBV12-3/TRBV12-4; clone size: many; J gene: TRBJ1-6; CDR3 length: 14; D gene: .; CDR3 DNA: TGTGCCAGCAGAAACAGGCGGCTCGGTTCACCCCTCCACTTT; CDR3 protein: CASRNRRLGSPLHF
V gene: TRBV7-2; clone size: many; J gene: TRBJ2-5; CDR3 length: 19; D gene: TRBD2; CDR3 DNA: TGTGCCAGCAGCCCCAGAGTTCGTAGTAAGGGACTAAATCCTGAGACCCAGTACTTC; CDR3 protein: CASSPRVRSKGLNPETQYF
V gene: TRBV12-3/TRBV12-4; clone size: many; J gene: TRBJ2-5; CDR3 length: 12; D gene: .; CDR3 DNA: TGTGCCAGCAGTTTAAGATTAGAGACCCAGTACTTC; CDR3 protein: CASSLRLETQYF
V gene: TRBV4-1; clone size: many; J gene: TRBJ2-2; CDR3 length: 16; D gene: .; CDR3 DNA: TGCGCCAGCAGCCAAGTTGGGGGAGTCAACACCGGGGAGCTGTTTTTT; CDR3 protein: CASSQVGGVNTGELFF
V gene: TRBV28; clone size: many; J gene: TRBJ1-5; CDR3 length: 11; D gene: .; CDR3 DNA: TGTGCCAGCCAGGGTAATCAGCCCCAGCATTTT; CDR3 protein: CASQGNQPQHF
V gene: TRBV2; clone size: many; J gene: TRBJ2-2; CDR3 length: 14; D gene: .; CDR3 DNA: TGTGCCAGCCTTCATTTCGCAGGGATCGGGGAGCTGTTTTTT; CDR3 protein: CASLHFAGIGELFF
V gene: TRBV5-1; clone size: many; J gene: TRBJ2-2; CDR3 length: 15; D gene: .; CDR3 DNA: TGCGCCAGCAGCTTCGCGGGGCCGAACACCGGGGAGCTGTTTTTT; CDR3 protein: CASSFAGPNTGELFF
V gene: TRBV20-1; clone size: many; J gene: TRBJ1-5; CDR3 length: 16; D gene: .; CDR3 DNA: TGCAGTGCAGGGAGGATGGGCCCCATTGTAATCGAGTCCCAGCATTTT; CDR3 protein: CSAGRMGPIVIESQHF
V gene: TRBV20-1; clone size: many; J gene: TRBJ2-5; CDR3 length: 14; D gene: .; CDR3 DNA: TGCAGTGCTAGATTTGGCGGCCTTGGAGAGACCCAGTACTTC; CDR3 protein: CSARFGGLGETQYF
V gene: TRBV20-1; clone size: many; J gene: TRBJ2-3; CDR3 length: 15; D gene: TRBD2; CDR3 DNA: TGCAGTGCTAACCCTAGCGGGGGACACCCAGATACGCAGTATTTT; CDR3 protein: CSANPSGGHPDTQYF
V gene: TRBV5-1; clone size: many; J gene: TRBJ2-3; CDR3 length: 15; D gene: TRBD1; CDR3 DNA: TGCGCCAGCAGCTTTGGACAGGGGGTCGGAGATACGCAGTATTTT; CDR3 protein: CASSFGQGVGDTQYF
V gene: TRBV5-1; clone size: many; J gene: TRBJ1-5; CDR3 length: 15; D gene: .; CDR3 DNA: TGCGCCAGCAGCTTTCTTGGCAGCGCTGGGCAGCCCCAGCATTTT; CDR3 protein: CASSFLGSAGQPQHF
V gene: TRBV5-6; clone size: many; J gene: TRBJ2-5; CDR3 length: 17; D gene: TRBD1; CDR3 DNA: TGTGCCAGCAGCTTCCTAAGGGGGACAGGGAGTTCGGAGACCCAGTACTTC; CDR3 protein: CASSFLRGTGSSETQYF
V gene: TRBV20-1; clone size: .; J gene: TRBJ1-2; CDR3 length: 12; D gene: .; CDR3 DNA: TGCAGTGCTAGGGGGGTTAACTATGGCTACACCTTC; CDR3 protein: CSARGVNYGYTF
V gene: TRBV20-1; clone size: many; J gene: TRBJ2-1; CDR3 length: 14; D gene: .; CDR3 DNA: TGCAGTGCTAGAGATCGGGGACTGTACAATGAGCAGTTCTTC; CDR3 protein: CSARDRGLYNEQFF
V gene: TRBV3-1; clone size: many; J gene: TRBJ2-5; CDR3 length: 16; D gene: TRBD1; CDR3 DNA: TGTGCCAGCAGCCAAGTCGCAGGGGGCCTCCAAGAGACCCAGTACTTC; CDR3 protein: CASSQVAGGLQETQYF
V gene: TRBV5-1; clone size: many; J gene: TRBJ1-5; CDR3 length: 15; D gene: .; CDR3 DNA: TGCGCCAGCAGCTTGGGCGGCAGGGAAAATCAGCCCCAGCATTTT; CDR3 protein: CASSLGGRENQPQHF
V gene: TRBV20-1; clone size: many; J gene: TRBJ2-1; CDR3 length: 16; D gene: TRBD1; CDR3 DNA: TGCAGTGCTAGAGGAGACCGGGACAGGACATGGGATGAGCAGTTCTTC; CDR3 protein: CSARGDRDRTWDEQFF
V gene: TRBV5-6; clone size: many; J gene: TRBJ1-2; CDR3 length: 12; D gene: .; CDR3 DNA: TGTGCCAGCAGCTTGGGCCAGTATGGCTACACCTTC; CDR3 protein: CASSLGQYGYTF
V gene: TRBV5-1; clone size: many; J gene: TRBJ2-1; CDR3 length: 16; D gene: .; CDR3 DNA: TGCGCCAGCAGGAATAGTTGGCGTAGGTCCTACAATGAGCAGTTCTTC; CDR3 protein: CASRNSWRRSYNEQFF
V gene: TRBV7-9; clone size: many; J gene: TRBJ2-3; CDR3 length: 14; D gene: TRBD1; CDR3 DNA: TGTGCCAGCAGACAGGGGTTTAGCACAGATACGCAGTATTTT; CDR3 protein: CASRQGFSTDTQYF
V gene: TRBV7-8; clone size: many; J gene: TRBJ2-2; CDR3 length: 18; D gene: .; CDR3 DNA: TGTGCCAGCAGCTTAGTCGGCATAGCTCGGACGAACACCGGGGAGCTGTTTTTT; CDR3 protein: CASSLVGIARTNTGELFF
V gene: TRBV6-5; clone size: many; J gene: TRBJ2-5; CDR3 length: 16; D gene: TRBD2; CDR3 DNA: TGTGCCAGCAGGCCTTTGGGTAGCGGGAGCGGAGAGACCCAGTACTTC; CDR3 protein: CASRPLGSGSGETQYF
V gene: TRBV29-1; clone size: many; J gene: TRBJ2-2; CDR3 length: 14; D gene: .; CDR3 DNA: TGCAGCGTTTCCCGGGTTCGCAACGCCGGGGAGCTGTTTTTT; CDR3 protein: CSVSRVRNAGELFF
V gene: TRBV18; clone size: many; J gene: TRBJ2-1; CDR3 length: 14; D gene: .; CDR3 DNA: TGTGCCAGCTCCGGGAGTCCCCATTACAATGAGCAGTTCTTC; CDR3 protein: CASSGSPHYNEQFF
V gene: TRBV4-2; clone size: many; J gene: TRBJ1-5; CDR3 length: 13; D gene: TRBD1; CDR3 DNA: TGTGCCAGCAGCTTACAGGGGGATCAGCCCCAGCATTTT; CDR3 protein: CASSLQGDQPQHF
V gene: TRBV2; clone size: many; J gene: TRBJ2-1; CDR3 length: 13; D gene: .; CDR3 DNA: TGTGCCAGCAGGACTAGTCCCTACAATGAGCAGTTCTTC; CDR3 protein: CASRTSPYNEQFF
V gene: TRBV27; clone size: many; J gene: TRBJ1-4; CDR3 length: 14; D gene: TRBD1; CDR3 DNA: TGTGCCAGCAGAAGGACAGGGGGGGGGGAAAAACTGTTTTTT; CDR3 protein: CASRRTGGGEKLFF
V gene: TRBV7-2; clone size: many; J gene: TRBJ2-1; CDR3 length: 21; D gene: TRBD2; CDR3 DNA: TGTGCCAGCAGCGCGCAGAAGGGTAGGGCTAGCGGGAGGCTACTACAGAATGAGCAGTTCTTC; CDR3 protein: CASSAQKGRASGRLLQNEQFF
V gene: TRBV7-9; clone size: many; J gene: TRBJ1-1; CDR3 length: 17; D gene: .; CDR3 DNA: TGTGCCAGCAGCTTGGGGATACGGAAGAAGGACGACACTGAAGCTTTCTTT; CDR3 protein: CASSLGIRKKDDTEAFF
V gene: TRBV20-1; clone size: many; J gene: TRBJ2-4; CDR3 length: 14; D gene: .; CDR3 DNA: TGCAGTGCTAGAGGTCCTAGCGAGTGGAACATTCAGTACTTC; CDR3 protein: CSARGPSEWNIQYF
V gene: TRBV7-9; clone size: many; J gene: TRBJ1-4; CDR3 length: 15; D gene: TRBD1; CDR3 DNA: TGTGCCAGCAGCGCAACAGGGGGAGCTAATGAAAAACTGTTTTTT; CDR3 protein: CASSATGGANEKLFF
V gene: TRBV4-1; clone size: many; J gene: TRBJ1-4; CDR3 length: 14; D gene: .; CDR3 DNA: TGCGCCAGCAGCCAGAGTCGGGAGGGTGAAAAACTGTTTTTT; CDR3 protein: CASSQSREGEKLFF
V gene: TRBV28; clone size: many; J gene: TRBJ2-7; CDR3 length: 14; D gene: .; CDR3 DNA: TGTGCCAGCAGTTTAGTGGGACCAAACTACGAGCAGTACTTC; CDR3 protein: CASSLVGPNYEQYF
V gene: TRBV6-6; clone size: many; J gene: TRBJ1-5; CDR3 length: 13; D gene: .; CDR3 DNA: TGTGCCAGCAGTTACGCGGGGTACATGGCCCAGCATTTT; CDR3 protein: CASSYAGYMAQHF
V gene: TRBV7-2; clone size: many; J gene: TRBJ1-5; CDR3 length: 17; D gene: TRBD1; CDR3 DNA: TGTGCCAGCAGCCTCAGCCGGACAGGGGGTAGCAATCAGCCCCAGCATTTT; CDR3 protein: CASSLSRTGGSNQPQHF
V gene: TRBV20-1; clone size: many; J gene: TRBJ1-1; CDR3 length: 15; D gene: .; CDR3 DNA: TGCAGTGCTAGGGGGGGTGGAGGCAGGAACACTGAAGCTTTCTTT; CDR3 protein: CSARGGGGRNTEAFF
V gene: TRBV5-6; clone size: many; J gene: TRBJ2-3; CDR3 length: 16; D gene: TRBD1; CDR3 DNA: TGTGCCAGCAGCTATGTACCGGGACAGGGCACAGATACGCAGTATTTT; CDR3 protein: CASSYVPGQGTDTQYF
V gene: TRBV3-1; clone size: many; J gene: TRBJ2-3; CDR3 length: 12; D gene: .; CDR3 DNA: TGTGCCAGCAGCCAGACCACAGATACGCAGTATTTT; CDR3 protein: CASSQTTDTQYF
V gene: TRBV20-1; clone size: many; J gene: TRBJ2-7; CDR3 length: 11; D gene: .; CDR3 DNA: TGCAGTGCAAGGGGGGGCTACGAGCAGTACTTC; CDR3 protein: CSARGGYEQYF
V gene: TRBV2; clone size: many; J gene: TRBJ2-5; CDR3 length: 18; D gene: TRBD2; CDR3 DNA: TGTGCCAGCAGTGAACCGGGTCTAGCGGGGGAGTACCAAGAGACCCAGTACTTC; CDR3 protein: CASSEPGLAGEYQETQYF
V gene: TRBV27; clone size: many; J gene: TRBJ2-4; CDR3 length: 17; D gene: TRBD2; CDR3 DNA: TGTGCCAGCAGTCCCCAGACCCGACTAGCGGGGGTGAACATTCAGTACTTC; CDR3 protein: CASSPQTRLAGVNIQYF
V gene: TRBV9; clone size: many; J gene: TRBJ2-3; CDR3 length: 17; D gene: TRBD2; CDR3 DNA: TGTGCCAGCAGCGTACCTATAGCGGGAGAGCTCACAGATACGCAGTATTTT; CDR3 protein: CASSVPIAGELTDTQYF
V gene: TRBV20-1; clone size: many; J gene: TRBJ2-2; CDR3 length: 15; D gene: TRBD1; CDR3 DNA: TGCAGTGCTGGACGACAGGGGGCTGGAACCGGGGAGCTGTTTTTT; CDR3 protein: CSAGRQGAGTGELFF
V gene: TRBV7-2; clone size: many; J gene: TRBJ2-3; CDR3 length: 15; D gene: TRBD2; CDR3 DNA: TGTGCCAGCAGTGAGACTAGCGGCCACACAGATACGCAGTATTTT; CDR3 protein: CASSETSGHTDTQYF
V gene: TRBV2; clone size: many; J gene: TRBJ1-1; CDR3 length: 14; D gene: .; CDR3 DNA: TGTGCCAGCAGTGAATTAGGGGTTAACACTGAAGCTTTCTTT; CDR3 protein: CASSELGVNTEAFF
V gene: TRBV12-3/TRBV12-4; clone size: many; J gene: TRBJ2-1; CDR3 length: 14; D gene: TRBD2; CDR3 DNA: TGTGCCAGCAGTTACATAGCGGGCAACAATGAGCAGTTCTTC; CDR3 protein: CASSYIAGNNEQFF
V gene: TRBV11-2; clone size: many; J gene: TRBJ2-1; CDR3 length: 16; D gene: TRBD2; CDR3 DNA: TGTGCCAGCAGCCTCTCGTTTCGGGAGGTCCCAACCCTGCAGTTCTTC; CDR3 protein: CASSLSFREVPTLQFF
V gene: TRBV5-6; clone size: many; J gene: TRBJ2-3; CDR3 length: 16; D gene: .; CDR3 DNA: TGTGCCAGCAGCCCCTTCGATTCGGGGAGCACAGATACGCAGTATTTT; CDR3 protein: CASSPFDSGSTDTQYF
V gene: TRBV20-1; clone size: many; J gene: TRBJ2-1; CDR3 length: 15; D gene: TRBD2; CDR3 DNA: TGCAGTGCTAGGGGAGGACTAGCGGGAGTGAATGAGCAGTTCTTC; CDR3 protein: CSARGGLAGVNEQFF
V gene: TRBV9; clone size: many; J gene: TRBJ1-2; CDR3 length: 16; D gene: TRBD1; CDR3 DNA: TGTGCCAGCAGCCTACGGGCCGGGACAGTGAACTATGGCTACACCTTC; CDR3 protein: CASSLRAGTVNYGYTF
V gene: TRBV5-1; clone size: many; J gene: TRBJ1-1; CDR3 length: 13; D gene: .; CDR3 DNA: TGCGCCAGCAGGTCGCTCTCAAACACTGAAGCTTTCTTT; CDR3 protein: CASRSLSNTEAFF
V gene: TRBV6-1; clone size: many; J gene: TRBJ2-4; CDR3 length: 15; D gene: .; CDR3 DNA: TGTGCCAGCAGCCCCAATCCGATTGCCAAAAACATTCAGTACTTC; CDR3 protein: CASSPNPIAKNIQYF
V gene: TRBV30; clone size: many; J gene: TRBJ2-7; CDR3 length: 12; D gene: .; CDR3 DNA: TGTGCCTGGAGTCTTACTACCTACGAGCAGTACTTC; CDR3 protein: CAWSLTTYEQYF
V gene: TRBV7-2; clone size: many; J gene: TRBJ1-1; CDR3 length: 16; D gene: TRBD1; CDR3 DNA: TGTGCCAGCAGCTTAGGATACGGGACAGGGGAGACTGAAGCTTTCTTT; CDR3 protein: CASSLGYGTGETEAFF
V gene: TRBV14; clone size: many; J gene: TRBJ1-2; CDR3 length: 13; D gene: .; CDR3 DNA: TGTGCCAGCAGCCCCCGGACAACCGATGGCTACACCTTC; CDR3 protein: CASSPRTTDGYTF
V gene: TRBV5-1; clone size: many; J gene: TRBJ2-5; CDR3 length: 15; D gene: TRBD1; CDR3 DNA: TGCGCCAGCAGCACCCCGGACAGGGTCTGGGAGACCCAGTACTTC; CDR3 protein: CASSTPDRVWETQYF
V gene: TRBV20-1; clone size: few; J gene: TRBJ2-5; CDR3 length: 12; D gene: .; CDR3 DNA: TGCAGTGCTAGAGGGGACCAAGAGACCCAGTACTTC; CDR3 protein: CSARGDQETQYF
V gene: TRBV12-3/TRBV12-4; clone size: many; J gene: TRBJ2-7; CDR3 length: 13; D gene: TRBD2; CDR3 DNA: TGTGCCAGCAGATGGGGGGGGAACTACGAGCAGTACTTC; CDR3 protein: CASRWGGNYEQYF